Sequencing of this T cell receptor (beta chain) was carried out in a study of graft-versus-host responses after intestinal transplantation (TCRdb year 2021). With respect to the entire study: Recipients received multivisceral, liver-intestinal, or isolated intestinal transplants. All recipients received anti-thymocyte globulin induction followed by maintenance tacrolimus and steroids for three to four years. Bulk TCR-beta CDR3 sequencing was used to track graft-versus-host and host-versus-graft alloreactive T cell clones in the graft, circulation and bone marrow after intestinal transplantation. Alloreactive clones were identified by sequencing pre-transplant mixed lymphocyte reaction products and comparing them with unstimulated pre-transplant donor and recipient T cells. The cohort enrolled 20 to 30 intestinal transplant recipients including one retransplant, and a few patients lacking pretransplant specimens were excluded. A peak of at least 4% donor T cells among recipient peripheral blood mononuclear cells was the definition used for donor T cell macrochimerism. Rather than being sequenced by the commercial service, samples from a few later patients were sequenced in-house on an Illumina MiSeq and processed with MiXCR.

This clone appeared a few times. What antigen it recognizes has not been identified. No clone much larger than this one lies a single base away; base qualities are absent. In the first month after transplant, blood samples were collected up to 4 times, and after that at least monthly when available. V and J lose 0 bases and 3 bases, and a span of 15 bases separates them. The germline V gene (reference sequence) yields LNHNV for CDR1 and YYDKDF for CDR2. From the cysteine through the phenylalanine, the CDR3 covers 16 amino acids. The kept DNA is CDR3 alone, 48 bases in frame from the first base. Library construction relied on the immunoSEQ multiplex PCR assay. Adaptive Biotechnologies carried out high-throughput TCR-beta CDR3 sequencing of genomic DNA for most patients. Per the source publication's procedure: Adaptive's ImmunoSEQ software was the source of the TCR sequencing data for 18 patients, while a few other patients were processed with MiXCR and VDJtools. Because the origin of CDR3 nucleotide sequences shared between donor and recipient could not be assigned, those sequences were removed. At least 2-fold expansion over unstimulated cells and a minimum CFSE-low frequency of 0.002% (template counts) or 0.001% (read counts) were required for clones to be classified as alloreactive. Mappable clones were those detected in sequenced pre-transplant spleen, lymph node, or MLR CFSE-low populations of the donor or recipient. The cumulative frequency of alloreactive clones was calculated as a percentage of all sequences, weighted by copy number. TCRdb re-hosts the immuneACCESS table, in-frame sequences only. Its copies lack some clones; in the studies checked, an unresolved V gene accounts for under half of them, and the cause for the rest is not known. V and J calls and clone size come straight from that table; D and trimming were deduced from the DNA. The sample data list some 13,000 clones, and 84% of these were observed just once. The top ten hold roughly 25% of the sample.

What the study reported, not specific to this receptor: In patients with donor T cell macrochimerism, the allografts had high GvH to HvG T cell clonal ratios. The relatively low number and heterogeneity of intestinal transplant patients limited the conclusions. Early after transplant, peak levels of circulating GvH clones were found to be associated with declines in HvG clones. GvH clones turned up in recipient bone marrow, with some appearing earlier in ileal mucosa or blood, a pattern consistent with an intestinal mucosal origin.

This sample comprised PBMCs, obtained after intestinal transplantation. The receptor was isolated from a human patient who received an intestinal transplant, so some T cells may come from the graft donor. The sequence links TRBV15 to TRBJ2-7; the D region possibly corresponds to TRBD2 (7 bases align). The nucleotide sequence reads as follows: TGTGCCACCAGCAGAGATCATACGGGGGGCGGCTACGAGCAGTACTTC. Its protein reads: CATSRDHTGGGYEQYF.